This T cell receptor beta chain was observed in a study of early T cells in non-severe SARS-CoV-2 infection. Overall study findings and caveats: Matching with VDJdb favored anti-spike CD8 responses (missing private and CD4 specificities).

Each CDR3 protein gets one entry after TCRdb re-called the 5' RACE reads with MiXCR. The sample includes more than 50,000 distinct CDR3 sequences, around 14% seen only once; the top ten take almost 9.5%. Points on this clonotype: The antigen is not known.

Losses at the gene ends were 3 bases for V and 2 bases for J; bases not matched to a gene: 2. This CDR3 spans 15 amino acids. Looked up from germline, CDR1 is LGHDT and CDR2 is YNNKEL (reference sequence). The chain uses TRBV3-1 and TRBJ1-3; TRBD1 matches 9 bases. The receptor comes from an adult who was a healthcare worker with PCR-confirmed SARS-CoV-2 infection or an uninfected control (not recorded which). The source material was whole blood, sampled at baseline. As DNA, the CDR3 is TGTGCCAGCAGCCAGAGACAGGGGGCTGGAAACACCATATATTTT. Its translation is CASSQRQGAGNTIYF.